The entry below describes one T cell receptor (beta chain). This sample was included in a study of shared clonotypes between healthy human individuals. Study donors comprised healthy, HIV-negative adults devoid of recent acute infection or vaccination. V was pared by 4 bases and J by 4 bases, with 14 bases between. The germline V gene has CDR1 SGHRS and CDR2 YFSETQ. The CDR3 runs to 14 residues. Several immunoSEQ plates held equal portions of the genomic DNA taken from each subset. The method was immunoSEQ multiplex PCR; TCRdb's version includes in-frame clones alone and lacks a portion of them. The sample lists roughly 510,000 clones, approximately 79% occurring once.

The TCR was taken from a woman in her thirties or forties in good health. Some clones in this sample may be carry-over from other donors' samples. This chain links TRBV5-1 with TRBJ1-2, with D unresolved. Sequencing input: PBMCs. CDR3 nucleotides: TGCGCCAGCAGCCGTGAGGGATCCCCCTATGGCTACACCTTC. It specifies CASSREGSPYGYTF.